Listed below are T cell receptor beta chains from one sample, sequenced in a study of T cell responses to AZD1222 COVID-19 vaccine. TCRdb's copy holds only in-frame clones and misses some; the assay was immunoSEQ multiplex PCR. The repertoire holds about 85,000 clones, with approximately 88% as singletons. The starting material was peripheral blood, obtained on day 0 of AZD1222 vaccination. These receptors were obtained from an adult in good health. The CDR3 runs from the conserved cysteine through the conserved F or W. Each record gives: D gene, J gene, clone size, V gene, CDR3 protein, CDR3 DNA. D genes are given only for firm matches. Clone size, where shown, is once, few, many, or a class for clones that have expanded.

d_call: NA; j_call: TRBJ1-3; clone_size: NA; v_call: TRBV5-1; cdr3_aa: CASSFLGVNSGNTIYF; cdr3_nt: TGCGCCAGCAGCTTTTTGGGGGTAAACTCTGGAAACACCATATATTTT
d_call: TRBD2; j_call: TRBJ2-1; clone_size: NA; v_call: TRBV4-1; cdr3_aa: CASSRGGLAGFYNEQFF; cdr3_nt: TGCGCCAGCAGCCGAGGGGGACTAGCGGGATTCTACAATGAGCAGTTCTTC
d_call: TRBD1; j_call: TRBJ1-2; clone_size: NA; v_call: TRBV6-5; cdr3_aa: CASSWGTGGGYGYTF; cdr3_nt: TGTGCCAGCAGTTGGGGGACAGGGGGAGGCTATGGCTACACCTTC
d_call: NA; j_call: TRBJ2-5; clone_size: NA; v_call: TRBV10-3; cdr3_aa: CAISSGRGETQYF; cdr3_nt: TGTGCCATCAGCTCGGGACGAGGGGAGACCCAGTACTTC
d_call: NA; j_call: TRBJ2-7; clone_size: NA; v_call: TRBV11-2; cdr3_aa: CASSLKISYEQYF; cdr3_nt: TGTGCCAGCAGCTTAAAGATTTCCTACGAGCAGTACTTC
d_call: NA; j_call: TRBJ2-7; clone_size: NA; v_call: TRBV6-2/TRBV6-3; cdr3_aa: CASSYSPGRAYEQYF; cdr3_nt: TGTGCCAGCAGTTACTCTCCGGGACGAGCCTACGAGCAGTACTTC
d_call: TRBD1; j_call: TRBJ1-5; clone_size: once; v_call: TRBV19; cdr3_aa: CASSNRGLQPQHF; cdr3_nt: TGTGCCAGTAGTAACAGGGGTTTGCAGCCCCAGCATTTT
d_call: TRBD1; j_call: TRBJ1-4; clone_size: NA; v_call: TRBV7-9; cdr3_aa: CASSDETGFNEKLFF; cdr3_nt: TGTGCCAGCAGCGATGAGACAGGGTTTAATGAAAAACTGTTTTTT
d_call: NA; j_call: TRBJ1-5; clone_size: NA; v_call: TRBV7-9; cdr3_aa: CASSLDQGLPQHF; cdr3_nt: TGTGCCAGCAGCTTAGATCAGGGGTTGCCCCAGCATTTT
d_call: TRBD2; j_call: TRBJ2-1; clone_size: NA; v_call: TRBV7-9; cdr3_aa: CASSLEVSGINEQFF; cdr3_nt: TGTGCCAGCAGCTTAGAGGTTAGCGGGATTAATGAGCAGTTCTTC
d_call: NA; j_call: TRBJ2-5; clone_size: NA; v_call: TRBV19; cdr3_aa: CASVGYQETQYF; cdr3_nt: TGTGCCAGCGTGGGGTACCAAGAGACCCAGTACTTC
d_call: NA; j_call: TRBJ2-2; clone_size: NA; v_call: TRBV5-4; cdr3_aa: CASSTGHGSTGELFF; cdr3_nt: TGTGCCAGCAGCACGGGACACGGAAGTACCGGGGAGCTGTTTTTT
d_call: NA; j_call: TRBJ1-2; clone_size: NA; v_call: TRBV5-6; cdr3_aa: CASSPGTGNYGYTF; cdr3_nt: TGTGCCAGCAGCCCTGGCACAGGGAACTATGGCTACACCTTC
d_call: TRBD2; j_call: TRBJ2-3; clone_size: NA; v_call: TRBV7-9; cdr3_aa: CASGLEADTQYF; cdr3_nt: TGTGCCAGCGGACTAGAGGCAGATACGCAGTATTTT
d_call: NA; j_call: TRBJ2-7; clone_size: NA; v_call: TRBV30; cdr3_aa: CAWSRASYEQYF; cdr3_nt: TGTGCCTGGAGCAGGGCCTCCTACGAGCAGTACTTC
d_call: NA; j_call: TRBJ1-5; clone_size: NA; v_call: TRBV15; cdr3_aa: CATSREGLGNQPQHF; cdr3_nt: TGTGCCACCAGCAGAGAAGGCCTAGGGAATCAGCCCCAGCATTTT